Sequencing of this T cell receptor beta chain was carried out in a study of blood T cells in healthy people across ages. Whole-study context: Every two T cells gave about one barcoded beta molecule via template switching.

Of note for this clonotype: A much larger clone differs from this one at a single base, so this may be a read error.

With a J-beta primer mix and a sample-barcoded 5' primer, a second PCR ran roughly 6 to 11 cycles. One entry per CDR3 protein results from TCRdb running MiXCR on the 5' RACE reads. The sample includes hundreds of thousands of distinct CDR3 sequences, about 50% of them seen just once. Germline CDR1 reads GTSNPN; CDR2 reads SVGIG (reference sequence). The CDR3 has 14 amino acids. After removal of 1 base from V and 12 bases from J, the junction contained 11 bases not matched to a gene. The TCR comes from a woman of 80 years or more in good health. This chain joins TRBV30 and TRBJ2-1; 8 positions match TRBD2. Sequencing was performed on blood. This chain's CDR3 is CAWSAPGLVYVQFF. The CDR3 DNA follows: TGTGCCTGGAGTGCTCCGGGACTAGTCTATGTGCAGTTCTTC.